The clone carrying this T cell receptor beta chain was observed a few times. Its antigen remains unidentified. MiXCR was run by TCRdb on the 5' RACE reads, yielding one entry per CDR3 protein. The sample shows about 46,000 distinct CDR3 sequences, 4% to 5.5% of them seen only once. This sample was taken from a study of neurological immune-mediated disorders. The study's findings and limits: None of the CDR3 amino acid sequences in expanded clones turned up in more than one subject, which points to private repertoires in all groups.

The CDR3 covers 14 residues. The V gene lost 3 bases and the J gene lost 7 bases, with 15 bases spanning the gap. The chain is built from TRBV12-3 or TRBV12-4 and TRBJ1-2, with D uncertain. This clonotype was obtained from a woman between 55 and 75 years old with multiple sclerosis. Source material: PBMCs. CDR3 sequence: CASSLGPRPGGYTF. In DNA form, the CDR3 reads TGTGCCAGCAGTTTGGGCCCGAGGCCGGGTGGCTACACCTTC.